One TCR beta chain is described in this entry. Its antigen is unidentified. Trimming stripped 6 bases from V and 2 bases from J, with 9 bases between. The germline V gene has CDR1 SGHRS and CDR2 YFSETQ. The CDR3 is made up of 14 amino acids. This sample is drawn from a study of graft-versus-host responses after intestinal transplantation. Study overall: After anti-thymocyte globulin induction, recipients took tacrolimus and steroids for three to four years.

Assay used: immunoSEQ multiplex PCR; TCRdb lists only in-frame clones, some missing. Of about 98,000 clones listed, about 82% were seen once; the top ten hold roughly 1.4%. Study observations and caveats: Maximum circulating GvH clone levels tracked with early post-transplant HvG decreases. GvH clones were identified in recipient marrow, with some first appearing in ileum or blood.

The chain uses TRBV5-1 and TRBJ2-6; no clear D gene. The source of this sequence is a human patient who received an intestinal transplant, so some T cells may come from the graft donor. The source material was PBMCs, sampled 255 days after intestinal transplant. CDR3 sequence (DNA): TGCGCCAGCACCCGGAATGCTGGGGCCAACGTCCTGACTTTC. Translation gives CASTRNAGANVLTF.